Below are 19 T cell receptor beta chains sequenced from a single sample in a study of T-cell reconstitution after alpha-beta-depleted transplantation in children. Using unique molecular identifiers, the investigators prepared the TCRbeta library. TCRdb reprocessed the PCR reads with MiXCR, giving one entry per CDR3 protein. This table holds about 610,000 distinct CDR3 sequences, approximately 10% found once. This specimen consisted of PBMCs from the stem cell graft donor, obtained from the stem cell graft. The receptor source for this set is a human donor who donated a stem cell graft to a child with acute myeloid leukemia.

This clonotype was picked up many times. V and J are TRBV29-1 and TRBJ2-2; 10 bases match TRBD2. The V segment lost 4 bases and the J segment 4 bases; nucleotides outside the gene matches: 6. Per germline, CDR1 SQVTM and CDR2 ANQGSEA. CDR3 length equals 15 residues. CDR3 nucleotides: TGCAGCGTTGGGGGCCCTAGCGGGAGCACCGGGGAGCTGTTTTTT. Its protein is CSVGGPSGSTGELFF.

This clonotype showed up just a few times. The rearrangement joins TRBV10-3 to TRBJ1-5, with TRBD1 identical over 8 bases. The length of the CDR3 is 17 residues. Per germline, CDR1 ENHRY and CDR2 SYGVKD. V shed 0 bases, J shed 0 bases, and the junction held 4 bases outside the gene matches. The CDR3 protein is CAISESRQGLSNQPQHF. CDR3 bases: TGTGCCATCAGTGAGTCCCGACAGGGGCTTAGCAATCAGCCCCAGCATTTT.

This clonotype was detected a few times. The chain carries TRBV3-1 and TRBJ2-1; 9 bases map to TRBD2. V lost 1 base and J lost 6; bases outside the gene matches: 7. Germline values: CDR1 LGHDT, CDR2 YNNKEL (reference sequence). The length of the CDR3 is 16 residues. CDR3 residues: CASSQAPAGGPNEQFF. The CDR3, as DNA: TGTGCCAGCAGCCAAGCCCCCGCGGGAGGGCCCAATGAGCAGTTCTTC.

This clonotype was counted between two and nine times. The CDR3 reads CASSLGQAMNTEAFF. As DNA, the CDR3 is TGTGCCAGCAGCTTAGGGCAGGCCATGAACACTGAAGCTTTCTTT. V usage is TRBV7-2 and J usage is TRBJ1-1, with no clear D. Trimming left V 1 base short and J 0 bases short, with 9 bases between. From germline, CDR1 is SGHTA and CDR2 FQGNSA. The CDR3 extends over 15 amino acids.

This clonotype has only a few counts. V is TRBV5-1 and J is TRBJ1-1; possible D gene TRBD1, 5 bases. The CDR3 runs 14 residues. Germline V lookup: CDR1 SGHRS, CDR2 YFSETQ. V lost 4 bases and J 2 bases, leaving 12 bases between the germline ends. This chain's CDR3 is CASSPGHVNTEAFF. In DNA form, the CDR3 reads TGCGCCAGCAGCCCCGGACACGTTAACACTGAAGCTTTCTTT. Looking up the rest from reference TRBV5-1 and TRBJ1-1 gives the full variable domain: KAGVTQTPRYLIKTRGQQVTLSCSPISGHRSVSWYQQTPGQGLQFLFEYFSETQRNKGNFPGRFSGRQFSNSRSEMNVSTLELGDSALYLCASSPGHVNTEAFFGQGTRLTVV.

This clonotype appeared many times. The chain uses TRBV10-3 and TRBJ1-2, with 7 bases fitting TRBD1. From germline, CDR1 is ENHRY and CDR2 SYGVKD. The CDR3 is 13 amino acids. V lost 8 bases and J lost 3; bases outside the gene matches: 6. The CDR3 sequence is CAIGVRGDYGYTF. In DNA, the CDR3 is TGTGCCATCGGGGTCAGGGGGGACTATGGCTACACCTTC.

V gene TRBV20-1 combines with J gene TRBJ2-7; D is ambiguous. Germline assignment: CDR1 DFQATT and CDR2 SNEGSKA (reference sequence). There are 14 residues in the CDR3. Trimming pared 1 base from V and 2 bases from J, leaving 12 bases between. CDR3 sequence: CSARGTLPTYEQYF. The CDR3 DNA reads TGCAGTGCTAGAGGCACTTTGCCAACCTACGAGCAGTACTTC.

CDR3 loop: CASSLTPASTDTQYF. CDR3 bases: TGTGCCAGCAGCTTAACTCCCGCTAGCACAGATACGCAGTATTTT. The V and J genes are TRBV7-2 and TRBJ2-3, with no clear D. V gave up 2 bases and J gave up 0 bases, with 9 bases separating them. Germline values: CDR1 SGHTA, CDR2 FQGNSA. The CDR3 is 15 amino acids.

This clonotype appeared many times. This chain uses TRBV27 with TRBJ2-5, with D perhaps TRBD1 (5 bases). There are 14 residues in the CDR3. Germline lookup yields CDR1 MNHEY and CDR2 SMNVEV (reference sequence). Trimming removed 2 bases at V and 6 bases at J, with 13 bases between. CDR3 region: CASSLTAGIKTQYF. In DNA form, the CDR3 reads TGTGCCAGCAGTTTAACTGCAGGGATCAAGACCCAGTACTTC.

The sample holds many counts of this clonotype. DNA for the CDR3: TGCAGCGTTGAATCTCGGCAGAAGAACACTGAAGCTTTCTTT. It is translated as CSVESRQKNTEAFF. J is TRBJ1-1 and V is TRBV29-1, with D uncertain. This CDR3 comprises 14 residues. V was trimmed by 2 bases and J by 1 base, leaving 11 bases between them. CDR1 and CDR2 from the germline V gene are SQVTM and ANQGSEA.

As for this clonotype: A single base separates this from a much larger clone, so it may be a read error. As DNA, the CDR3 is TGTGCCAGCAGCTTAGGATATTACCGAACCTACGAGCAGTACTTC. It translates to CASSLGYYRTYEQYF. The chain couples TRBV7-2 to TRBJ2-7; D gene unclear. The V gene lost 1 base and the J gene lost 2 bases, with 12 bases spanning the gap. The CDR3 covers 15 residues. Per germline, CDR1 SGHTA and CDR2 FQGNSA.

The chain carries TRBV20-1 and TRBJ1-2; D is uncertain. V was pared by 3 bases and J by 7 bases, with 15 bases between. CDR1 is DFQATT and CDR2 is SNEGSKA in the germline V gene (reference sequence). The CDR3 has 13 residues. CDR3 amino acids: CSASSPGAAGYTF. Here the CDR3 DNA reads TGCAGTGCTAGTAGTCCGGGTGCGGCTGGCTACACCTTC.

This clonotype was counted only a few times. This chain connects TRBV24-1 to TRBJ2-5; 8 nucleotides line up with TRBD1. Germline loops: CDR1 KGHDR, CDR2 SFDVKD. The ends lost 3 bases at V and 4 bases at J; junction bases unmatched: 6. The CDR3 is 15 amino acids. Written as DNA, the CDR3 is TGTGCCACCAGTGATGAACGGACAGGGATAGAGACCCAGTACTTC. It codes for CATSDERTGIETQYF.

This clonotype was detected once. This rearrangement joins TRBV19 to TRBJ2-1; D is perhaps TRBD1 (5 bases). Germline V lookup: CDR1 LNHDA, CDR2 SQIVND (reference sequence). The length of the CDR3 is 17 residues. Trimming cost V 6 bases and J 4 bases, with 22 bases left between them. The CDR3 protein is CASSDALRVGSYNEQFF. The CDR3 DNA reads TGTGCCAGTAGCGACGCCCTCAGGGTCGGGTCGTACAATGAGCAGTTCTTC.

This chain links TRBV6-1 with TRBJ2-1; no clear D gene. V was clipped by 1 base and J by 0 bases, with 13 bases between them. The CDR3 is 17 amino acids. Germline CDR1 MNHNS, CDR2 SASEGT. CDR3 in amino acids: CASSEGWSGSSYNEQFF. The DNA of the CDR3 is TGTGCCAGCAGTGAAGGATGGTCGGGCAGCTCCTACAATGAGCAGTTCTTC.

This clonotype was counted many times. The V and J genes are TRBV20-1 and TRBJ2-1; 7 bases are shared with TRBD2. With 3 bases clipped from V and 7 bases from J, the junction kept 12 bases outside the gene matches. Germline V gene lookup returns CDR1 DFQATT and CDR2 SNEGSKA (reference sequence). The CDR3 sequence is 15 residues long. CDR3 DNA: TGCAGTGCTAGGGTGGGGGAGGGAGAAGGAAATGAGCAGTTCTTC. It yields the protein CSARVGEGEGNEQFF.

At least ten counts were recorded for this clonotype. V and J are TRBV2 and TRBJ2-2; a weak D match, TRBD1 (6 bases). This CDR3 is built from 14 residues. Germline-derived CDR1 and CDR2 are SNHLY and FYNNEI. V lost 6 bases, J lost 0 bases, and 8 bases lay in between. The CDR3 is CASSGTPNTGELFF. CDR3 DNA sequence: TGTGCCAGCAGCGGGACACCGAACACCGGGGAGCTGTTTTTT.

This clonotype was recorded at least ten times. This chain uses TRBV20-1 with TRBJ2-7; unclear D gene. V gave up 4 bases and J gave up 4 bases, with 11 bases separating them. Germline CDR1 DFQATT, CDR2 SNEGSKA (reference sequence). This CDR3 is 12 amino acids long. The CDR3 coding sequence is TGCAGTGCTAAATCTCTAGAATACGAGCAGTACTTC. This gives the protein CSAKSLEYEQYF.

CDR3: CASRARGYEQYF. The DNA for the CDR3 is TGTGCCAGCAGGGCCCGGGGCTACGAGCAGTACTTC. V and J are TRBV12-3 or TRBV12-4 and TRBJ2-7; D might be TRBD2 (5 bases). V lost 6 bases and J 3 bases, leaving 9 bases between the germline ends. The CDR3 spans 12 residues.